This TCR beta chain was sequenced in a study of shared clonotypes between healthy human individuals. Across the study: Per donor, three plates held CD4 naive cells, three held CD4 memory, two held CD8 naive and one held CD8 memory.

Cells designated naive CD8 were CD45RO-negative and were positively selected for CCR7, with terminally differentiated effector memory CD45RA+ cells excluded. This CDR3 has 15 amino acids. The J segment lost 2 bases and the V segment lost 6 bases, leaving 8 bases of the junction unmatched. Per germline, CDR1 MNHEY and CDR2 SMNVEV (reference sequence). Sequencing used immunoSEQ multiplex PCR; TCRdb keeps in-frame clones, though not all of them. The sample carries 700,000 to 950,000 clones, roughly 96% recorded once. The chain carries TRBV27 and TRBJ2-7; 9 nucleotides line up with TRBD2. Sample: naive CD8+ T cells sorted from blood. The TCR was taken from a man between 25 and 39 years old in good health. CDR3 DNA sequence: TGTGCCAGCAGCCAACAGGCTAGCGGGACCTACGAGCAGTACTTC. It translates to CASSQQASGTYEQYF.